One and the same sample provided the 30 T cell receptor beta chains below, sequenced in a study of STAT3 mutations in large granular lymphocyte leukemia. Study-level results: In T-cell large granular lymphocyte leukemia, about half of patients showed multiple immunodominant subclonotypes.

Using immunoSEQ multiplex PCR, the repertoire was profiled, and TCRdb retains in-frame clones only, with some absent. The data contain 30,000 to 40,000 clones, approximately 86% of them singletons. No antigen has been identified for these receptors. The sequenced sample was peripheral blood mononuclear cells. These receptors originate from a man in his 60s with T-cell large granular lymphocyte leukemia. Some clones in this sample may be carry-over from other donors' samples.

The rearrangement joins TRBV30 to TRBJ1-2; no clear D gene. The CDR3 extends over 13 amino acids. Germline V gene lookup returns CDR1 GTSNPN and CDR2 SVGIG (reference sequence). Trimming shortened V by 2 bases and J by 2 bases, and 9 bases separated the two germline ends. The CDR3 DNA reads as TGTGCCTGGAGTCCCGCCAGGAACTATGGCTACACCTTC. It yields the protein CAWSPARNYGYTF.

This rearrangement joins TRBV29-1 to TRBJ1-2; possible D gene TRBD1, 6 bases. The CDR3 totals 10 residues. Trimming took off 2 bases at V and 14 bases at J, with 12 bases between the two ends. CDR1 SQVTM and CDR2 ANQGSEA come from the germline V gene. In nucleotides, the CDR3 is TGCAGCGTTGAACTCGGGGGCGGGACCTTC. This encodes CSVELGGGTF.

The chain is built from TRBV7-9 and TRBJ1-4, with D hard to call. Germline values: CDR1 SEHNR, CDR2 FQNEAQ (reference sequence). The ends were cut back, 5 bases at V and 5 bases at J, with 12 bases in the middle. CDR3 length equals 14 residues. The CDR3 bases are TGTGCCAGCAGCCCCACGGACGGGAATGAAAAACTGTTTTTT. Amino acid sequence: CASSPTDGNEKLFF.

The CDR3 DNA reads TGCAGCGCAACTGAAAGGGGGACCCAGTACTTC. Protein sequence: CSATERGTQYF. J is TRBJ2-5 and V is TRBV29-1, with D maybe TRBD1 (5 bases). This CDR3 comprises 11 residues. V was cut by 7 bases and J by 7 bases, with 13 bases left in between. Germline CDR1 and CDR2: SQVTM and ANQGSEA.

The chain is built from TRBV18 and TRBJ2-3, with 9 bases aligning to TRBD2. This CDR3 region has 20 residues. V was pared by 3 bases and J by 2 bases, with 18 bases of the junction left unmatched. CDR1 is KGHSH and CDR2 is LQKENI in the germline V gene. CDR3 loop: CASSPRPSGTKQPLTDTQYF. CDR3 sequence (DNA): TGTGCCAGCTCACCTCGCCCTAGCGGGACCAAACAACCACTCACAGATACGCAGTATTTT.

The chain joins TRBV7-2 to TRBJ2-2; no firm D call. The CDR3 covers 13 residues. Trimming left V 3 bases short and J 6 bases short, with 8 bases between. Germline loops: CDR1 SGHTA, CDR2 FQGNSA. The chain's CDR3 is CASSFGRAGELFF. The CDR3 DNA reads TGTGCCAGCAGCTTTGGTCGCGCCGGGGAGCTGTTTTTT.

The rearrangement uses TRBV7-9 and TRBJ2-7; D possibly matches TRBD1 or TRBD2 (5 bases each). The germline CDR1 and CDR2 sequences are SEHNR and FQNEAQ (reference sequence). The ends were cut back, 2 bases at V and 7 bases at J, with 24 bases in the middle. The CDR3 sequence is 17 residues long. In DNA, the CDR3 is TGTGCCAGCAGCTTACGCGGGCCTCAGGGTTGGGGCGCTGAGCAGTACTTC. This sequence encodes CASSLRGPQGWGAEQYF.

J is TRBJ2-1 and V is TRBV7-8, with D perhaps matching TRBD2 (7 bases). This CDR3 is 14 amino acids long. V dropped 1 base and J dropped 5 bases, with 9 bases sitting between them. CDR1 is SGHVS and CDR2 is FQNEAQ in the germline V gene. CDR3 DNA sequence: TGTGCCAGCAGCTTAGAGCGGGACAACAATGAGCAGTTCTTC. It specifies CASSLERDNNEQFF.

The chain combines TRBV18 with TRBJ1-5; 8 positions match TRBD1. With 3 bases clipped from V and 7 bases from J, the junction kept 8 bases outside the gene matches. This CDR3 has 15 residues. Germline V gene lookup returns CDR1 KGHSH and CDR2 LQKENI. The chain's CDR3 is CASSPLGQGGQPQHF. CDR3 in DNA: TGTGCCAGCTCACCCCTTGGACAGGGAGGACAGCCCCAGCATTTT. Looking up the rest from reference TRBV18 and TRBJ1-5 gives the full variable domain: NAGVMQNPRHLVRRRGQEARLRCSPMKGHSHVYWYRQLPEEGLKFMVYLQKENIIDESGMPKERFSAEFPKEGPSILRIQQVVRGDSAAYFCASSPLGQGGQPQHFGDGTRLSIL.

This rearrangement joins TRBV4-2 to TRBJ2-3, with D perhaps TRBD1 (6 bases). Germline V gene sequence: CDR1 LGHNA, CDR2 YNFKEQ. Trimming shortened V by 1 base and J by 2 bases, and 10 bases separated the two germline ends. The CDR3 is made up of 15 amino acids. The CDR3 coding sequence is TGTGCCAGCAGCCAAGTAGGGGGAATCACAGATACGCAGTATTTT. It encodes CASSQVGGITDTQYF.

The chain employs TRBV11-3 and TRBJ2-3; 10 bases are a match to TRBD2. The CDR3 runs 14 residues. J was trimmed by 6 bases and V by 4 bases; bases with no gene match: 4. The V gene's germline CDR1 is SGHNT and CDR2 YENEEA. CDR3 residues: CASSSSGRGDTQYF. CDR3 bases: TGTGCCAGCAGCTCTAGCGGGAGAGGTGATACGCAGTATTTT.

This chain links TRBV11-1 with TRBJ2-7; 8 nucleotides line up with TRBD1. V lost 3 bases to trimming and J lost 4 bases; unmatched junction nucleotides: 8. CDR3 size: 15 residues. The V gene's germline CDR1 is SGHAT and CDR2 FQDESV (reference sequence). The CDR3 bases are TGTGCCAGCAGCTTTGCGACAGGGGTTCATTACGAGCAGTACTTC. Protein sequence: CASSFATGVHYEQYF.

The chain employs TRBV30 and TRBJ1-5; D perhaps matches TRBD1 (6 bases). Trimming pared 3 bases from V and 2 bases from J, leaving 17 bases between. CDR1 and CDR2 (germline): GTSNPN, SVGIG (reference sequence). The CDR3 contains 16 residues. The CDR3, as DNA: TGTGCCTGGAGCCCATTAAGAGGGGGTGGCAATCAGCCCCAGCATTTT. Translation gives CAWSPLRGGGNQPQHF.

The CDR3, as DNA: TGCAGCGTTTACCTAGCGGGGCAACCCTACAATGAGCAGTTCTTC. Translation gives CSVYLAGQPYNEQFF. V usage is TRBV29-1 and J usage is TRBJ2-1; the match to TRBD2 covers 9 bases. The CDR3 loop spans 15 amino acids. CDR1 SQVTM and CDR2 ANQGSEA come from the germline V gene. Unmatched junction bases numbered 7, after V lost 5 bases and J lost 2 bases.

The chain has TRBV5-1 and TRBJ1-2; weak D call: TRBD1 (5 bases). This CDR3 is built from 13 residues. V dropped 0 bases and J dropped 8 bases, with 11 bases sitting between them. Germline values: CDR1 SGHRS, CDR2 YFSETQ. The CDR3 nucleotides read TGCGCCAGCAGCTTGGGACCAGGGTTGGGCTACACCTTC. It translates to CASSLGPGLGYTF. Filled out from reference TRBV5-1 and TRBJ1-2, the complete variable domain reads KAGVTQTPRYLIKTRGQQVTLSCSPISGHRSVSWYQQTPGQGLQFLFEYFSETQRNKGNFPGRFSGRQFSNSRSEMNVSTLELGDSALYLCASSLGPGLGYTFGSGTRLTVV.

In its sample, this clone was seen once. The gene calls are TRBV6-5 and TRBJ1-3, with 10 nucleotides matching TRBD1. Germline values: CDR1 MNHEY, CDR2 SVGAGI. The CDR3 runs 16 residues. After removal of 4 bases from V and 4 bases from J, the junction contained 7 bases not matched to a gene. This CDR3 reads CASSSRQGATGNTIYF. Written as DNA, the CDR3 is TGTGCCAGCAGTTCCAGACAGGGGGCGACGGGAAACACCATATATTTT.

V gene TRBV18 combines with J gene TRBJ2-7, with 10 nucleotides matching TRBD2. The junction had 7 bases not matched to a gene; V was cut back by 4 bases and J by 4 bases. The germline V gene encodes CDR1 KGHSH and CDR2 LQKENI. CDR3 length: 15 residues. The CDR3 is CASSLASGRGYEQYF. The DNA for the CDR3 is TGTGCCAGCTCACTAGCTAGCGGGAGAGGGTACGAGCAGTACTTC.

The gene calls are TRBV7-9 and TRBJ2-2, with D hard to call. This CDR3 has 14 residues. V lost 5 bases, J lost 8 bases, and 15 bases lay in between. Germline lookup yields CDR1 SEHNR and CDR2 FQNEAQ (reference sequence). This CDR3 reads CASSLVWGSGELFF. DNA for the CDR3: TGTGCCAGCAGCCTGGTCTGGGGATCGGGGGAGCTGTTTTTT.

V gene TRBV30 combines with J gene TRBJ2-5; no clear D. This CDR3 region has 11 residues. Germline values: CDR1 GTSNPN, CDR2 SVGIG (reference sequence). V shed 1 base and J shed 2 bases, with 2 bases lying between them. The DNA of the CDR3 is TGTGCCTGGAGTGAGCAAGAGACCCAGTACTTC. It specifies CAWSEQETQYF.

This clone was recorded once. The junction and the germline gene differ at one end; a read error may be behind it. V and J are TRBV11-2 and TRBJ2-7; 10 bases agree with TRBD1. CDR3 size: 17 residues. Germline CDR1 reads SGHAT; CDR2 reads FQNNGV. The CDR3 DNA reads as TGTGCCAGCAGCCTAGACAGGGGGCGAGCCGGAGGTGGGGAGCAGTACTTC. As protein: CASSLDRGRAGGGEQYF.

The genes are TRBV5-1 and TRBJ2-7, with a weak D call TRBD1 (6 bases). The germline V gene encodes CDR1 SGHRS and CDR2 YFSETQ. The CDR3 length is 13 residues. With 5 bases removed from V and 4 bases from J, the gap between germline ends came to 13 bases. CDR3 amino acids: CASSTGNPYEQYF. DNA of the CDR3: TGCGCCAGCAGTACAGGGAATCCGTACGAGCAGTACTTC.

The CDR3 bases are TGTGCCAGCACCATAACAGGGGGAAGGGGTGTCGAGCAGTACTTC. Translation: CASTITGGRGVEQYF. The chain links TRBV28 to TRBJ2-7; 8 positions agree with TRBD1. The CDR3 has 15 amino acids. V lost 7 bases and J lost 6; bases outside the gene matches: 14. Germline V gene sequence: CDR1 MDHEN, CDR2 SYDVKM.

The CDR3 here is CASSYNLAYNEQFF. CDR3 DNA: TGTGCCAGCAGTTACAACCTAGCGTACAATGAGCAGTTCTTC. The genes are TRBV6-5 and TRBJ2-1; weak D call: TRBD2 (6 bases). CDR1 is MNHEY, CDR2 SVGAGI, per germline. The CDR3 is made up of 14 amino acids. The V gene lost 2 bases and the J gene lost 4 bases, with 9 bases spanning the gap.

This clone came up a few times. The CDR3 sequence is CASTRGAQPQHF. For the CDR3, the DNA is TGTGCCAGTACCAGGGGGGCCCAGCCCCAGCATTTT. This sequence joins TRBV19 and TRBJ1-5, with TRBD1 matching over 7 bases. This CDR3 region has 12 residues. V lost 7 bases to trimming and J lost 7 bases; unmatched junction nucleotides: 4. Germline CDR1 LNHDA, CDR2 SQIVND (reference sequence).

This clone appeared a single time. V gene TRBV20-1 combines with J gene TRBJ2-7, with TRBD1 as a possible D gene (5 bases). Germline V CDR1 and CDR2: DFQATT, SNEGSKA (reference sequence). The CDR3 is 11 amino acids. V was clipped by 5 bases and J by 5 bases, with 10 bases between them. In DNA form, the CDR3 reads TGCAGTGCTTGGTGGGGCCACGAGCAGTACTTC. Translating it yields CSAWWGHEQYF.

The V and J genes are TRBV7-2 and TRBJ2-7; D not resolved. Trimming left V 1 base short and J 0 bases short, with 13 bases between. There are 16 residues in the CDR3. CDR1 is SGHTA and CDR2 is FQGNSA in the germline V gene. As DNA, the CDR3 is TGTGCCAGCAGCTTAGACTGGAGTCGTACCTCCTACGAGCAGTACTTC. Its translation is CASSLDWSRTSYEQYF.

The rearrangement joins TRBV5-1 to TRBJ1-2; 7 nucleotides align to TRBD1. Germline V gives CDR1 SGHRS, CDR2 YFSETQ. V lost 3 bases to trimming and J lost 0 bases; unmatched junction nucleotides: 5. This CDR3 region has 15 residues. CDR3 DNA: TGCGCCAGCAGCTCTAGCCAGGGGGCTAACTATGGCTACACCTTC. As protein: CASSSSQGANYGYTF.

The chain has TRBV15 and TRBJ2-6, with 7 bases lining up with TRBD1. The CDR3 runs 19 residues. Germline V gene data show CDR1 as LNHNV and CDR2 as YYDKDF (reference sequence). With 3 bases clipped from V and 0 bases from J, the junction kept 11 bases outside the gene matches. The CDR3: CATSSAATGITSGANVLTF. CDR3 nucleotide sequence: TGTGCCACCAGCAGTGCCGCGACAGGGATTACCTCTGGGGCCAACGTCCTGACTTTC.

The V gene is TRBV29-1, the J gene TRBJ1-3, with D possibly TRBD1 on 6 matching bases. Germline V gene lookup returns CDR1 SQVTM and CDR2 ANQGSEA. This CDR3 contains 14 residues. Trimming shortened V by 6 bases and J by 1 base, and 13 bases separated the two germline ends. The CDR3 region is CSVGLGQSGNTIYF. The CDR3 nucleotides are TGCAGCGTGGGGTTAGGACAGTCTGGAAACACCATATATTTT.

The gene calls are TRBV30 and TRBJ1-1; 7 bases align to TRBD1. With V trimmed by 6 bases and J by 2 bases, 6 bases remained unmatched. The germline V gene encodes CDR1 GTSNPN and CDR2 SVGIG (reference sequence). This CDR3 region has 13 residues. CDR3 sequence (DNA): TGTGCCTGCTCGGGACAGACAAACACTGAAGCTTTCTTT. Translated, it gives CACSGQTNTEAFF.